This entry describes one T cell receptor beta chain. This sample was included in a study of blood T cell repertoires in COVID-19. Clones were sequenced by immunoSEQ multiplex PCR, and TCRdb holds only the in-frame ones, with some missing. The table has around 160,000 clones, roughly 84% seen once. Germline V gives CDR1 SGHTA, CDR2 FQGNSA. The CDR3 runs to 15 residues. V gave up 6 bases and J gave up 4 bases; unmatched junction bases: 8. This receptor was obtained from a woman aged 50 to 60 who had been exposed to COVID-19. The material sequenced was PBMCs or T cells enriched from blood (not recorded which). The chain has TRBV7-2 and TRBJ1-1; 10 nucleotides agree with TRBD1. For the CDR3, the DNA is TGTGCCAGCAGGCCCGACAGGGGGCCGGGCACTGAAGCTTTCTTT. Its protein product is CASRPDRGPGTEAFF.